This T cell receptor delta chain was sequenced for a study of gammadelta T cells in human blood. General study results and limits: Microbial exposure appeared to drive polyclonal γδ T cell expansion after birth.

TCRdb called clones from the RT-PCR reads again using CATT. The table shows around 700 delta-chain clones, with over 20% occurring only once. The CDR3 sequence is 16 residues long. V gave up 2 bases and J gave up 0 bases; unmatched junction bases: 1. Germline V gene data show CDR1 as GEAIGNYY and CDR2 as EKD. This clone counts as large. Its antigen remains unknown. The chain carries TRDV2 and TRDJ2, with 11 bases fitting TRDD3. The sequence was collected from a human fetus. Source material: Vgamma9Vdelta2 gamma-delta T cells from fetal blood. The CDR3, as DNA: TGTGCCTGTGACATACTGGGGGATACTTTGACAGCACAACTCTTCTTT. This gives the protein CACDILGDTLTAQLFF.